Below, 31 T cell receptor beta chains from the same sample are listed, as sequenced in a study of glioma-infiltrating T cells after dendritic cell vaccination. Measured with immunoSEQ multiplex PCR; TCRdb has only the in-frame clones, and not every one. The table has about 82,000 clones, about 90% seen once; the top ten hold approximately 2.9%. The specimen was blood, collected before dendritic cell vaccination. The receptors originated from a human donor with glioblastoma.

This clone was detected only once. V gene TRBV5-6 combines with J gene TRBJ1-5; possibly TRBD1 for D (6 bases). CDR1 and CDR2 (germline): SGHDT, YYEEEE. This CDR3 has 15 residues. Trimming left V 0 bases short and J 4 bases short, with 11 bases between. CDR3 sequence (DNA): TGTGCCAGCAGCTTGGGCGTGGGGGCAAATCAGCCCCAGCATTTT. Protein product: CASSLGVGANQPQHF.

The V gene is TRBV18, the J gene TRBJ2-1, with 11 positions matching TRBD2. The V gene's germline CDR1 is KGHSH and CDR2 LQKENI. Trimming at V came to 8 bases and at J to 6 bases, leaving 9 bases not matched to a gene. CDR3 length equals 15 residues. DNA for the CDR3: TGTGCCAGCACAATAGCGGGGGGGCTCGTCAATGAGCAGTTCTTC. It encodes CASTIAGGLVNEQFF.

The chain combines TRBV4-1 with TRBJ2-3, with D maybe TRBD2 (5 bases). This CDR3 has 15 residues. Germline-derived CDR1 and CDR2 are MGHRA and YSYEKL. The V end lost 0 bases, the J end lost 2 bases, and 9 bases lay between the germline ends. The CDR3 DNA reads TGCGCCAGCAGCCAAGATTCCGACTACACAGATACGCAGTATTTT. The encoded protein is CASSQDSDYTDTQYF.

The chain has TRBV11-3 and TRBJ2-3; TRBD1 is a possible D gene (5 bases). Germline loops: CDR1 SGHNT, CDR2 YENEEA. Trimming took 5 bases from V and 1 from J, leaving 13 bases between them. The CDR3 totals 15 residues. The chain's CDR3 is CASSTQGLRTDTQYF. CDR3 in DNA: TGTGCCAGCAGCACTCAGGGCCTACGCACAGATACGCAGTATTTT.

The chain links TRBV6-1 to TRBJ2-5, with D perhaps matching TRBD1 (5 bases). The length of the CDR3 is 14 residues. The germline V gene encodes CDR1 MNHNS and CDR2 SASEGT. Deletions cut 6 bases from V and 2 bases from J, with 13 bases between. The DNA for the CDR3 is TGTGCCAGCAGCCGCCAGGGTTTTCAAGAGACCCAGTACTTC. It yields the protein CASSRQGFQETQYF.

The rearrangement joins TRBV5-6 to TRBJ2-2, with D possibly matching TRBD1 (8 bases). This CDR3 is 16 amino acids long. The germline V gene encodes CDR1 SGHDT and CDR2 YYEEEE. V was cut by 1 base and J by 6 bases, with 16 bases left in between. CDR3 residues: CASSLWNRGGSGELFF. CDR3 DNA sequence: TGTGCCAGCAGCTTGTGGAACAGGGGGGGTTCCGGGGAGCTGTTTTTT.

This clone was counted once. CDR3 sequence (DNA): TGTGCCTGGGGGAGGACGAACACCGGGGAGCTGTTTTTT. Translating gives CAWGRTNTGELFF. The chain joins TRBV30 to TRBJ2-2; possibly TRBD2 for D (6 bases). V was clipped by 5 bases and J by 0 bases, with 7 bases between them. Per germline, CDR1 GTSNPN and CDR2 SVGIG (reference sequence). The CDR3 has 13 residues.

Only one count was recorded for this clone. The rearrangement links TRBV18 to TRBJ1-2; D is perhaps TRBD1 (5 bases). V shed 1 base and J shed 2 bases, with 11 bases lying between them. Germline values: CDR1 KGHSH, CDR2 LQKENI. This CDR3 has 15 amino acids. For the CDR3, the DNA is TGTGCCAGCTCACCACGGGCCTCAGGGAACTATGGCTACACCTTC. It specifies CASSPRASGNYGYTF.

V gene TRBV28 combines with J gene TRBJ1-6, with D tentatively TRBD1 (5 bases). Germline CDR1 and CDR2: MDHEN and SYDVKM. This CDR3 is 14 amino acids long. V lost 11 bases and J 7 bases, leaving 18 bases between the germline ends. The CDR3 protein is CACDRSEGNSPLHF. The CDR3 DNA sequence: TGTGCCTGTGATAGGTCGGAGGGGAATTCACCCCTCCACTTT.

The chain combines TRBV9 with TRBJ1-4; possible D gene TRBD1, 5 bases. Germline V lookup: CDR1 SGDLS, CDR2 YYNGEE. Trimming pared 1 base from V and 4 bases from J, leaving 11 bases between. This CDR3 has 15 amino acids. This CDR3 is CASSVQGMGNEKLFF. The CDR3 coding sequence is TGTGCCAGCAGCGTACAGGGCATGGGTAATGAAAAACTGTTTTTT. The whole variable domain, filled in from reference TRBV9 and TRBJ1-4, reads DSGVTQTPKHLITATGQRVTLRCSPRSGDLSVYWYQQSLDQGLQFLIQYYNGEERAKGNILERFSAQQFPDLHSELNLSSLELGDSALYFCASSVQGMGNEKLFFGSGTQLSVL.

The chain joins TRBV28 to TRBJ1-4, with a tentative D call TRBD1 (6 bases). Germline CDR1 is MDHEN and CDR2 is SYDVKM. This CDR3 contains 13 residues. The CDR3 region is CAVRGGTNEKLFF. CDR3 DNA sequence: TGTGCTGTCAGGGGTGGAACTAATGAAAAACTGTTTTTT.

This clone has just one count. The J gene is TRBJ1-3, the V gene TRBV2; D is perhaps TRBD1 (6 bases). This CDR3 is built from 14 residues. V shed 6 bases and J shed 9 bases, with 18 bases lying between them. The germline V gene has CDR1 SNHLY and CDR2 FYNNEI. DNA for the CDR3: TGTGCCAGCAGGGGGGACACGGAATGGACCACCATATATTTT. It is translated as CASRGDTEWTTIYF.

V and J are TRBV9 and TRBJ1-2; tentative D call: TRBD1 (6 bases). The CDR3 has 13 residues. Germline V gives CDR1 SGDLS, CDR2 YYNGEE. V was shortened by 4 bases and J by 7 bases, with 14 bases between the two germline ends. In DNA form, the CDR3 reads TGTGCCAGCAGCACCCCCCCAGGGGTTGGCTACACCTTC. Translation: CASSTPPGVGYTF. The variable domain in full, completed from reference TRBV9 and TRBJ1-2, reads DSGVTQTPKHLITATGQRVTLRCSPRSGDLSVYWYQQSLDQGLQFLIQYYNGEERAKGNILERFSAQQFPDLHSELNLSSLELGDSALYFCASSTPPGVGYTFGSGTRLTVV.

CDR3 bases: TGTGCCAGCAGTGAATACGGGGGGTTCAACAATGAGCAGTTCTTC. This codes for CASSEYGGFNNEQFF. This chain uses TRBV2 with TRBJ2-1, with 7 bases that match TRBD2. The CDR3 has 15 residues. V shed 2 bases and J 5 bases; nucleotides not matched to a gene: 6. The germline CDR1 and CDR2 sequences are SNHLY and FYNNEI.

This clone was counted a few times. The chain combines TRBV5-1 with TRBJ2-5; 8 nucleotides agree with TRBD2. The CDR3 runs to 16 residues. J was trimmed by 2 bases and V by 2 bases; bases with no gene match: 8. Germline V gene data show CDR1 as SGHRS and CDR2 as YFSETQ. The CDR3, as DNA: TGCGCCAGCAGCTTATCGTCCGGCGGGGGGCAAGAGACCCAGTACTTC. This sequence encodes CASSLSSGGGQETQYF.

This clone was counted between two and nine times. One junction end disagrees with the germline gene, perhaps due to a read error. The V call is TRBV5-1, the J call TRBJ2-1; 7 positions agree with TRBD2. Germline CDR1 reads SGHRS; CDR2 reads YFSETQ. This CDR3 is 14 amino acids long. The CDR3 DNA sequence: TGCGCCAGCAGCTTGGGCGGGGGATACAGTGAGCAGTTCTTC. Amino acids: CASSLGGGYSEQFF.

The chain employs TRBV19 and TRBJ1-6, with TRBD1 as a possible D gene (6 bases). The CDR3 is 14 amino acids. In germline, CDR1 is LNHDA, CDR2 SQIVND (reference sequence). Trimming cost V 6 bases and J 5 bases, with 11 bases left between them. For the CDR3, the DNA is TGTGCCAGTAGAGCGGGACAAAATAATTCACCCCTCCACTTT. This translates into CASRAGQNNSPLHF.

There are a few counts of this clone. V gene TRBV7-3 combines with J gene TRBJ2-1, with a tentative D call TRBD1 (5 bases). V was clipped by 2 bases and J by 0 bases, with 17 bases between them. Per germline, CDR1 SGHTA and CDR2 FQGTGA. CDR3 length: 18 residues. The DNA for the CDR3 is TGTGCCAGCAGCTTACTGGGGCCCCCTCAGAGCTCCTACAATGAGCAGTTCTTC. It is translated as CASSLLGPPQSSYNEQFF.

The rearrangement uses TRBV2 and TRBJ1-3, with D perhaps matching TRBD1 (5 bases). V lost 4 bases to trimming and J lost 1 base, with 11 bases between them. Germline values: CDR1 SNHLY, CDR2 FYNNEI. The CDR3 extends over 15 amino acids. The DNA for the CDR3 is TGTGCCAGCAGTGGAACTGGGGGGTCTGGAAACACCATATATTTT. Protein: CASSGTGGSGNTIYF.

The V call is TRBV7-6, the J call TRBJ1-2, with 10 bases lining up with TRBD1. CDR1 and CDR2 (germline): SGHVS, FNYEAQ. Trimming removed 2 bases from V and 1 base from J; junction bases left unmatched: 7. This CDR3 spans 17 amino acids. CDR3 residues: CASSLTSTGGVNYGYTF. The CDR3 nucleotides are TGTGCCAGCAGCTTAACCTCGACAGGGGGCGTTAACTATGGCTACACCTTC.

J is TRBJ1-2 and V is TRBV5-4; TRBD1 might be the D (5 bases). Between the trimmed V and J ends, which lost 5 bases and 8 bases, there was a span of 16 bases. The germline V gene has CDR1 SGHNT and CDR2 YYREEE (reference sequence). This CDR3 is 13 amino acids long. The CDR3 spells CASRGPLGGGYTF. The DNA of the CDR3 is TGTGCCAGCAGGGGCCCTCTCGGGGGGGGCTACACCTTC. Based on the CDR3 plus reference TRBV5-4 and TRBJ1-2, the full variable domain is ETGVTQSPTHLIKTRGQQVTLRCSSQSGHNTVSWYQQALGQGPQFIFQYYREEENGRGNFPPRFSGLQFPNYSSELNVNALELDDSALYLCASRGPLGGGYTFGSGTRLTVV.

The chain joins TRBV30 to TRBJ2-5; unclear D gene. The CDR3 spans 13 residues. Between the trimmed V and J ends, which lost 0 bases and 5 bases, there was a span of 10 bases. Germline-derived CDR1 and CDR2 are GTSNPN and SVGIG (reference sequence). The CDR3 coding sequence is TGTGCCTGGAGTGTAATGTCTGCGGAGACCCAGTACTTC. Encoded protein: CAWSVMSAETQYF.

The CDR3 bases are TGTGCCAGCAGCTTATTTGGGCCGCCAGCTTTCTTT. The encoded protein is CASSLFGPPAFF. This rearrangement joins TRBV7-3 to TRBJ1-1; D is unclear. Trimming removed 2 bases at V and 10 bases at J, with 11 bases between. Germline CDR1 and CDR2: SGHTA and FQGTGA. The CDR3 sequence is 12 residues long.

This rearrangement joins TRBV5-4 to TRBJ1-3; D possibly corresponds to TRBD1 (5 bases). Germline loops: CDR1 SGHNT, CDR2 YYREEE (reference sequence). The CDR3 loop spans 12 amino acids. V was cut by 6 bases and J by 3 bases, with 7 bases left in between. CDR3 loop: CASKGYGNTIYF. Written as DNA, the CDR3 is TGTGCCAGCAAGGGGTATGGAAACACCATATATTTT.

The count of this clone is one. V gene TRBV11-2 combines with J gene TRBJ2-1; 15 bases fit TRBD2. V shed 5 bases and J 9 bases; nucleotides not matched to a gene: 5. The CDR3 contains 15 residues. CDR1 is SGHAT and CDR2 is FQNNGV in the germline V gene. The CDR3 protein is CASSRTSGRGGEQFF. DNA of the CDR3: TGTGCCAGCAGCCGGACTAGCGGGAGGGGTGGTGAGCAGTTCTTC.

The genes are TRBV6-4 and TRBJ2-1, with 7 bases that match TRBD1. Germline values: CDR1 MRHNA, CDR2 SNTAGT. J was trimmed by 5 bases and V by 2 bases; bases with no gene match: 6. The CDR3 runs to 15 residues. This CDR3 reads CASSDGTTGNNEQFF. The CDR3 bases are TGTGCCAGCAGTGACGGGACGACAGGGAACAATGAGCAGTTCTTC.

The rearrangement joins TRBV7-2 to TRBJ2-3, with 8 positions matching TRBD2. This CDR3 is 13 amino acids long. CDR1 is SGHTA, CDR2 FQGNSA, per germline. With 3 bases clipped from V and 6 bases from J, the junction kept 2 bases outside the gene matches. The CDR3 here is CASSFREGDTQYF. CDR3 nucleotides: TGTGCCAGCAGCTTTCGGGAGGGGGATACGCAGTATTTT.

This chain uses TRBV5-4 with TRBJ2-2, with 8 bases fitting TRBD2. This CDR3 contains 15 residues. The germline gives CDR1 SGHNT, CDR2 YYREEE (reference sequence). The V segment lost 4 bases and the J segment 7 bases; nucleotides outside the gene matches: 9. In nucleotides, the CDR3 is TGTGCCAGCAGCCTTGGACTAGCTGGGGGCGGGGAGCTGTTTTTT. It translates to CASSLGLAGGGELFF.

The chain recombines TRBV5-6 with TRBJ2-1; 8 bases map to TRBD1. V lost 4 bases, J lost 3 bases, and 6 bases stayed unmatched. The CDR3 is made up of 15 amino acids. CDR1 is SGHDT and CDR2 is YYEEEE in the germline V gene. CDR3 DNA sequence: TGTGCCAGCAGCGCCCGGGACAGGAACTACAATGAGCAGTTCTTC. Translating it yields CASSARDRNYNEQFF.

The CDR3 DNA follows: TGTGCCAGCAGGAGCGGGCGGGGGGCCGGGTTCACCGGGGAGCTGTTTTTT. Translation gives CASRSGRGAGFTGELFF. The J gene is TRBJ2-2, the V gene TRBV5-5; 8 bases align to TRBD2. V dropped 5 bases and J dropped 4; count of bases not matched to a gene: 13. Germline CDR1 is SGHKS and CDR2 is YYEKEE (reference sequence). CDR3 size: 17 residues.

The rearrangement joins TRBV15 to TRBJ2-2; 8 positions match TRBD2. With V trimmed by 5 bases and J by 3 bases, 8 bases remained unmatched. The germline CDR1 and CDR2 sequences are LNHNV and YYDKDF (reference sequence). The CDR3 has 16 residues. The CDR3 region is CATSRSHGRDTGELFF. For the CDR3, the DNA is TGTGCCACCAGCCGGTCGCACGGGAGGGACACCGGGGAGCTGTTTTTT.